These 14 T cell receptor beta chains were all obtained from the same sample, sequenced in a study of CD8 T cells in ankylosing spondylitis. TCRdb independently ran MiXCR on the 5' RACE reads; one entry per CDR3 protein. The sample has 150,000 to 250,000 distinct CDR3 sequences; around 13% are singletons. The specimen sequenced was blood, either unsorted or a sorted T cell fraction (not recorded which). These receptor sequences come from a male donor with ankylosing spondylitis or in good health (not recorded which).

The CDR3 sequence is CAISIQGVSGNTIYF. CDR3 nucleotides: TGTGCCATCAGTATACAGGGGGTCTCCGGAAACACCATATATTTT. The rearrangement uses TRBV10-3 and TRBJ1-3, with TRBD1 matching over 8 bases. CDR3 length: 15 amino acids. Germline V gene lookup returns CDR1 ENHRY and CDR2 SYGVKD. The V gene end was trimmed by 5 bases and the J gene end by 4 bases; junction bases not matched to a gene: 7.

For this clonotype: Without the conserved terminal phenylalanine or tryptophan, this CDR3 likely stems from a read error. The J gene is TRBJ2-7, the V gene TRBV20-1; TRBD1 matches 7 bases. V gave up 4 bases and J gave up 3 bases; unmatched junction bases: 9. The CDR3 runs to 14 residues. Per the germline V gene, CDR1 is DFQATT and CDR2 is SNEGSKA (reference sequence). CDR3 DNA sequence: TGCAGTGCTACCCACGACAGGGAAGGCTACGAGCAGTACTCC. Its protein is CSATHDREGYEQYS.

The V call is TRBV5-1, the J call TRBJ2-3; 10 bases match TRBD1. The V segment lost 0 bases and the J segment 0 bases; nucleotides outside the gene matches: 7. This CDR3 has 18 residues. The germline CDR1 and CDR2 sequences are SGHRS and YFSETQ. CDR3 protein: CASSLDGTGVRSTDTQYF. Written as DNA, the CDR3 is TGCGCCAGCAGCTTGGATGGGACAGGGGTTCGGAGCACAGATACGCAGTATTTT.

This clonotype came up a few times. V and J are TRBV6-5 and TRBJ2-1; D might be TRBD1 (6 bases). The germline V gene has CDR1 MNHEY and CDR2 SVGAGI. This CDR3 has 13 residues. V was pared by 4 bases and J by 8 bases, with 12 bases between. In nucleotides, the CDR3 is TGTGCCAGCAGTTGGCACAGGGTGGATGAGCAGTTCTTC. This sequence encodes CASSWHRVDEQFF.

The chain joins TRBV7-9 to TRBJ2-7, with D perhaps matching TRBD2 (6 bases). Per germline, CDR1 SEHNR and CDR2 FQNEAQ (reference sequence). The V end lost 0 bases, the J end lost 5 bases, and 20 bases lay between the germline ends. The CDR3 has 17 residues. CDR3 nucleotides: TGTGCCAGCAGCTTAGCTCCGGCAGGAGGGCCGTCCCACGAGCAGTACTTC. Translated: CASSLAPAGGPSHEQYF.

This clonotype appeared a few times. The chain carries TRBV13 and TRBJ2-2, with D unresolved. Between the trimmed V and J ends, which lost 1 base and 5 bases, there was a span of 5 bases. The germline V gene encodes CDR1 PRHDT and CDR2 FYEKMQ (reference sequence). The CDR3 consists of 13 residues. The CDR3 region is CASSLESTGELFF. In DNA, the CDR3 is TGTGCCAGCAGCTTAGAGTCGACCGGGGAGCTGTTTTTT.

The table lists this clonotype with a few counts. This sequence joins TRBV7-8 and TRBJ2-1; 7 positions match TRBD1. Trimming cost V 5 bases and J 3 bases; bases outside gene matches: 13. The CDR3 totals 17 residues. CDR1 SGHVS and CDR2 FQNEAQ come from the germline V gene. The CDR3 protein is CASSRPHPGQSYNEQFF. The CDR3, as DNA: TGTGCCAGCAGCCGTCCTCATCCGGGACAGAGCTACAATGAGCAGTTCTTC.

The J gene is TRBJ2-3, the V gene TRBV18, with D hard to call. Germline-derived CDR1 and CDR2 are KGHSH and LQKENI. V lost 0 bases and J 2 bases, leaving 3 bases between the germline ends. This CDR3 region has 13 residues. This CDR3 is CASSPPVTDTQYF. DNA of the CDR3: TGTGCCAGCTCACCACCGGTCACAGATACGCAGTATTTT.

The chain uses TRBV6-1 and TRBJ1-1; 9 bases map to TRBD1. V lost 5 bases, J lost 5 bases, and 21 bases stayed unmatched. The length of the CDR3 is 19 residues. CDR1 is MNHNS and CDR2 is SASEGT in the germline V gene. CDR3 nucleotides: TGTGCCAGCAGTAGCCTATATTTCACCGGGACAGGGAGTCGAACTGAAGCTTTCTTT. This encodes CASSSLYFTGTGSRTEAFF.

There are a few counts of this clonotype. This sequence joins TRBV21-1 and TRBJ1-1; the table's D call, TRBD1, has no DNA check behind it. TRBV21-1 is labeled a pseudogene. The CDR3 spans 14 residues. The CDR3 DNA follows: TGTGCCAGCAGCACGGACAGGAGGAACACTGAAGCTTTCTTT. Amino acids: CASSTDRRNTEAFF.

The genes are TRBV19 and TRBJ2-1, with D unresolved. Trimming left V 4 bases short and J 7 bases short, with 17 bases between. This CDR3 is built from 15 residues. Germline loops: CDR1 LNHDA, CDR2 SQIVND (reference sequence). The CDR3 sequence: CASSRTLSTGNEQFF. For the CDR3, the DNA is TGTGCCAGTAGTAGGACCCTTAGTACCGGGAATGAGCAGTTCTTC.

The V gene is TRBV11-2, the J gene TRBJ2-5, with D unclear. Germline V gene sequence: CDR1 SGHAT, CDR2 FQNNGV. Trimming removed 6 bases from V and 2 bases from J, with 28 bases in between. The CDR3 has 19 amino acids. The CDR3 DNA sequence: TGTGCCAGCAGTTTCCCCGGGTACGCCATGTCATTCCAACAAGAGACCCAGTACTTC. Amino acids: CASSFPGYAMSFQQETQYF.

This chain uses TRBV11-1 with TRBJ2-7; 13 bases are a match to TRBD2. Germline V CDR1 and CDR2: SGHAT, FQDESV (reference sequence). The CDR3 loop spans 20 amino acids. V dropped 1 base and J dropped 0; count of bases not matched to a gene: 12. CDR3 protein: CASSLGGPTSGRGSSYEQYF. For the CDR3, the DNA is TGTGCCAGCAGCTTAGGGGGGCCCACTAGCGGGAGGGGCAGCTCCTACGAGCAGTACTTC.

Written as DNA, the CDR3 is TGTGCCAGCAGTTTATACGGCGGGAGATCAGTAGGCACAGATACGCAGTATTTT. Amino acid sequence: CASSLYGGRSVGTDTQYF. This chain uses TRBV27 with TRBJ2-3; 7 nucleotides agree with TRBD2. The germline V gene encodes CDR1 MNHEY and CDR2 SMNVEV (reference sequence). The V and J ends lost 1 base and 1 base, in that order; junction bases with no gene match: 11. The CDR3 has 18 amino acids.